This TCR beta chain was captured in a study of identical twins (dated by TCRdb to 2016 to 2018). Broadly, across the study: To test whether fetal clonotypes persist, this study deep-sequenced TCR alpha and beta repertoires from monozygotic twins, from unrelated adults of various ages, and from cord blood. To rule out contamination, the twin experiments were replicated at different times with different library preparation protocols.

This clonotype was counted between two and nine times. Its antigen specificity is not known. Base qualities are not provided; no much larger clone lies one nucleotide away. The study at large found these results: Because the same donors could not be followed over many years, the conclusions relied on cross-sectional statistical analysis. Excess twin sharing in beta out-of-frame sequences was weaker because fewer shared sequences lowered the signal-to-noise ratio. Recombination models systematically underestimated out-of-frame TCR alpha sharing in monozygotic twins but agreed with sharing between unrelated individuals. Zero-insertion analyses could be partly confounded by invariant T cells such as MAIT and iNKT, although diverse VJ usage argued against such confounding for most clonotypes. Out-of-frame TCR alpha sequences shared between twins showed an excess of low generation-probability sequences compared with coincidental sharing between unrelated individuals. Fewer insertions were carried by abundant cord blood beta clonotypes, a similar but weaker trend appeared in young adult naive repertoires, and no such trend appeared in memory repertoires.

CDR1 and CDR2 are drawn from the germline V gene: MDHEN, SYDVKM. The CDR3 measures 16 amino acids from cysteine to phenylalanine. Solely the CDR3 DNA is kept, with 48 bases framed from the first base. V loses 7 bases at its end and J loses 0 bases; junction bases beyond the gene matches: 9. Only healthy Caucasian donors were included. Three pairs of female monozygotic twins, all aged roughly 18 to 30 years, made up the twin cohort. Peripheral blood mononuclear cells were the source from which RNA for the TCR libraries was isolated. Libraries were prepared through 5' RACE. Sequencing was performed on an Illumina HiSeq 2000. Template switching added a universal primer binding site, and the final cDNA carried a unique molecular identifier that allowed TCR cDNA molecules to be counted accurately. First-strand cDNA for TCR alpha and beta chains was synthesized from specific primers in the conserved constant-segment region. To control for contamination, every cDNA library carried two barcodes: a SMART-Mk sample barcode plus Illumina barcodes. TruSeq adapter sequences and Illumina sample barcodes were added in two successive PCR steps. TCR alpha and beta cDNA libraries were sequenced on the Illumina HiSeq platform with custom primers. The study's processing was this. Unique molecular identifiers were extracted from raw reads with MiGEC, and CDR3 positions were determined with MiXCR. For each individual, recombination models were inferred using an EM algorithm with the repgenHMM and IGoR tools. Shared clonotypes were analyzed with the tcR package in R, and sharing was normalized by the product of cloneset sizes. Out-of-frame nonproductive sequences were analyzed to study raw recombination free of thymic and clonal selection effects. The raw public data were reprocessed by TCRdb itself: fastp quality trimming at Q25, MiXCR clonotype calling, in-frame beta chains only. Entries are consolidated by CDR3 protein sequence, retaining the most common genes and DNA. The V and J calls were not made by the authors but by TCRdb's processing. The sample table holds some 900,000 distinct CDR3 sequences, of which about 12% were seen once. The top ten clonotypes cover around 1.5% of the sample.

The data were also submitted as part of a second study, on yellow fever vaccine responses in identical twins. As the second paper documents: The T cell response to vaccination in identical twins was reported by the authors to appear partly convergent and partly personalized. In the study, vaccine-responding T cell clones were precisely tracked in identical twins.

The sample comprised PBMCs. The sequence was collected from a woman between 18 and 29 years old in good health. The sequence joins TRBV28 to TRBJ2-5; 9 junctional bases match TRBD2. The DNA sequence follows: TGTGCCAGCACCTTTGGCGGGGGGGGAAACCAAGAGACCCAGTACTTC. Its product reads: CASTFGGGGNQETQYF.